This TCR beta chain emerged from a study of a mutant IDH1 vaccine in newly diagnosed glioma. Method: immunoSEQ multiplex PCR; TCRdb's copy keeps in-frame clones and lacks some. The table has tens of thousands of clones, 75% to 95% seen once. Of note for this clone: Its antigen remains unknown.

Time point here: week 23, last vaccination. The vaccine gave 300 ug of a 20-mer mutant IDH1 peptide subcutaneously per dose. The sequence derives from a man between 45 and 60 years old with glioma. The sample here was PBMCs, taken from a glioma patient whose treatment included an IDH1 peptide vaccine.

CDR3 amino acids: CASTPQSGAHSPLHF. The CDR3 region has the DNA TGTGCCAGCACCCCCCAGTCGGGTGCCCATTCACCCCTCCACTTT. V usage is TRBV28 and J usage is TRBJ1-6; D unresolved. V was cut by 7 bases and J by 8 bases, with 18 bases left in between. The CDR3 runs 15 residues. The V gene's germline CDR1 is MDHEN and CDR2 SYDVKM.